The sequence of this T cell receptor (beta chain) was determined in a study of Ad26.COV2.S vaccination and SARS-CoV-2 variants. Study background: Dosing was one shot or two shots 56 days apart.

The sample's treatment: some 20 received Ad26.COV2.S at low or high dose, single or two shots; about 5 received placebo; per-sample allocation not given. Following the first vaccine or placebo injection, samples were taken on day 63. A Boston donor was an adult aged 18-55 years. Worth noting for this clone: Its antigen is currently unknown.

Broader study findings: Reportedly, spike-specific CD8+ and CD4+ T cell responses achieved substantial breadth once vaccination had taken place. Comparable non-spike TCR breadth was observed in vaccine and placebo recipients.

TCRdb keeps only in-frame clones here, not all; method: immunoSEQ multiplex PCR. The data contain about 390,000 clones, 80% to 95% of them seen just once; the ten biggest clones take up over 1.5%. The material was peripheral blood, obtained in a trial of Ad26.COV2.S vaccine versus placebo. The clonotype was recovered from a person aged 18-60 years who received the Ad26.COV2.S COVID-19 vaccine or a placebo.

The CDR3 nucleotides read TGTGCCAGCAGTTCCGGGACTAGCGGGAGATACGACGAGCAGTACTTC. As protein: CASSSGTSGRYDEQYF. The V and J genes are TRBV5-8 and TRBJ2-7, with 14 bases lining up with TRBD2. CDR3 length: 16 amino acids. Germline-derived CDR1 and CDR2 are SGHTS and YDEGEE. V lost 5 bases, J lost 5 bases, and 9 bases stayed unmatched.